These 21 T cell receptor beta chains were sequenced from one sample in a study of cytomegalovirus exposure and HLA in healthy donors. Primers for the PCR totalled 60 Vbeta and 13 Jbeta. Measured with immunoSEQ multiplex PCR; TCRdb has only the in-frame clones, and not every one. In the table there are more than 75,000 clones, around 80% of which are singletons. Sample: PBMCs. The source is a man aged 25-45 years in good health and CMV-seronegative.

The chain combines TRBV25-1 with TRBJ2-5; D remains ambiguous. Looked up from germline, CDR1 is MGHDK and CDR2 is SYGVNS. The CDR3 is 12 residues long. V was shortened by 2 bases and J by 5 bases, with 6 bases between the two germline ends. This CDR3 reads CASSEPGETQYF. The CDR3, as DNA: TGTGCCAGCAGTGAACCCGGGGAGACCCAGTACTTC.

The V gene is TRBV4-3, the J gene TRBJ1-1, with D perhaps matching TRBD1 (6 bases). CDR1 and CDR2 (germline): LGHNA, YSLEER. Between the trimmed V and J ends, which lost 3 bases and 7 bases, there was a span of 6 bases. CDR3 length equals 11 residues. CDR3 amino acids: CASSQDSEAFF. In nucleotides, the CDR3 is TGCGCCAGCAGCCAGGACAGTGAAGCTTTCTTT.

The count of this clone is one. This chain uses TRBV7-2 with TRBJ2-1, with D possibly matching TRBD2 (6 bases). From germline, CDR1 is SGHTA and CDR2 FQGNSA. CDR3 size: 15 residues. Trimming shortened V by 4 bases and J by 1 base, and 11 bases separated the two germline ends. DNA for the CDR3: TGTGCCAGCAGCTCACTAGCCAGGTCCTACAATGAGCAGTTCTTC. This encodes CASSSLARSYNEQFF.

This clone was observed a handful of times. The chain is built from TRBV7-9 and TRBJ1-1; TRBD1 might be the D (6 bases). Germline lookup yields CDR1 SEHNR and CDR2 FQNEAQ (reference sequence). The CDR3 extends over 12 amino acids. Trimming removed 2 bases at V and 6 bases at J, with 7 bases between. Here the CDR3 DNA reads TGTGCCAGCAGCTTATGGGGGCCTGAAGCTTTCTTT. Translating it yields CASSLWGPEAFF.

The J gene is TRBJ2-6, the V gene TRBV7-2; no reliable D call. Deletions cut 5 bases from V and 8 bases from J, with 13 bases between. The CDR3 sequence is 14 residues long. Germline CDR1 and CDR2: SGHTA and FQGNSA. CDR3 coding DNA: TGTGCCAGCAGCAGAACGGCTAGGACCAACGTCCTGACTTTC. As protein: CASSRTARTNVLTF.

This clone was seen a single time. The rearrangement joins TRBV15 to TRBJ1-5; D is ambiguous. This CDR3 spans 12 amino acids. V was pared by 3 bases and J by 3 bases, with 3 bases between. Germline assignment: CDR1 LNHNV and CDR2 YYDKDF (reference sequence). CDR3 amino acids: CATSRANQPQHF. CDR3 in DNA: TGTGCCACCAGCAGGGCCAATCAGCCCCAGCATTTT.

The sample holds a few counts of this clone. This sequence joins TRBV7-2 and TRBJ1-5; 11 bases fit TRBD1. The junction had 16 bases not matched to a gene; V was cut back by 5 bases and J by 7 bases. The CDR3 has 18 residues. Germline V gene lookup returns CDR1 SGHTA and CDR2 FQGNSA. The CDR3 nucleotides read TGTGCCAGCAGCCCTAGAGGGACAGGGGGTTTTGGGAGCCAGCCCCAGCATTTT. It specifies CASSPRGTGGFGSQPQHF.

V usage is TRBV9 and J usage is TRBJ2-3, with 12 positions matching TRBD2. The CDR3 is made up of 15 amino acids. V shed 4 bases, J shed 2 bases, and the junction held 2 bases outside the gene matches. Germline values: CDR1 SGDLS, CDR2 YYNGEE. The DNA of the CDR3 is TGTGCCAGCAGCTCTAGCGGGGGGGTCACAGATACGCAGTATTTT. Encoded protein: CASSSSGGVTDTQYF.

The chain has TRBV4-3 and TRBJ2-7, with D tentatively TRBD2 (6 bases). The CDR3 extends over 17 amino acids. V was pared by 0 bases and J by 3 bases, with 18 bases between. Germline CDR1 and CDR2: LGHNA and YSLEER. The CDR3 sequence: CASSQDRRAAEGYEQYF. CDR3 nucleotides: TGCGCCAGCAGCCAAGATCGGAGGGCTGCTGAAGGCTACGAGCAGTACTTC.

The rearrangement links TRBV7-9 to TRBJ2-3, with a weak D call TRBD1 (6 bases). Germline V CDR1 and CDR2: SEHNR, FQNEAQ (reference sequence). The CDR3 length is 17 residues. The germline V and J ends were trimmed by 5 bases and 5 bases, with 23 bases remaining between them. This CDR3 is CASSTRLTGRFRDTQYF. In DNA, the CDR3 is TGTGCCAGCAGCACTCGGTTGACAGGTAGATTCAGAGATACGCAGTATTTT. The variable domain in full, with the rest retrieved from reference TRBV7-9 and TRBJ2-3, is DTGVSQNPRHKITKRGQNVTFRCDPISEHNRLYWYRQTLGQGPEFLTYFQNEAQLEKSRLLSDRFSAERPKGSFSTLEIQRTEQGDSAMYLCASSTRLTGRFRDTQYFGPGTRLTVL.

V gene TRBV10-2 combines with J gene TRBJ2-5; D may be TRBD2 (6 bases). Germline CDR1 reads WSHSY; CDR2 reads SAAADI. The CDR3 runs 15 residues. V lost 3 bases, J lost 5 bases, and 16 bases lay in between. CDR3 sequence reads: CASSESGPAGETQYF. In DNA form, the CDR3 reads TGCGCCAGCAGTGAATCGGGGCCCGCGGGGGAGACCCAGTACTTC.

J is TRBJ1-2 and V is TRBV7-9; D uncertain. Germline CDR1 and CDR2: SEHNR and FQNEAQ (reference sequence). V was trimmed by 1 base and J by 7 bases, leaving 16 bases between them. The CDR3 sequence is 15 residues long. CDR3 region: CASSLVTSPNSGYTF. In DNA form, the CDR3 reads TGTGCCAGCAGCTTAGTGACATCCCCCAATAGTGGCTACACCTTC.

The chain is built from TRBV5-4 and TRBJ2-1, with D tentatively TRBD1 (6 bases). Germline loops: CDR1 SGHNT, CDR2 YYREEE (reference sequence). Trimming took off 4 bases at V and 9 bases at J, with 20 bases between the two ends. The CDR3 runs to 15 residues. This chain's CDR3 is CASSPPEQGYREQFF. CDR3 DNA: TGTGCCAGCAGCCCCCCGGAACAGGGATATCGTGAGCAGTTCTTC.

The chain has TRBV14 and TRBJ1-6; D perhaps matches TRBD1 (5 bases). The germline V and J ends were trimmed by 5 bases and 9 bases, with 14 bases remaining between them. Germline CDR1 and CDR2: SGHDN and FVKESK. The CDR3 contains 14 residues. For the CDR3, the DNA is TGTGCCAGCAGCGTAGGGAGGGACCTTTCACCCCTCCACTTT. Protein: CASSVGRDLSPLHF. Combining the CDR3 with reference TRBV14 and TRBJ1-6 gives the whole variable domain EAGVTQFPSHSVIEKGQTVTLRCDPISGHDNLYWYRRVMGKEIKFLLHFVKESKQDESGMPNNRFLAERTGGTYSTLKVQPAELEDSGVYFCASSVGRDLSPLHFGNGTRLTVT.

This clone was detected only a few times. The CDR3 sequence: CASSVGTTPYEQYF. The CDR3 region has the DNA TGTGCCAGCAGCGTGGGGACTACACCCTACGAGCAGTACTTC. V usage is TRBV9 and J usage is TRBJ2-7; 7 nucleotides line up with TRBD2. Trimming removed 2 bases from V and 2 bases from J; junction bases left unmatched: 4. Germline CDR1 reads SGDLS; CDR2 reads YYNGEE. The CDR3 sequence is 14 residues long. The full variable domain, rest sourced from reference TRBV9 and TRBJ2-7, is DSGVTQTPKHLITATGQRVTLRCSPRSGDLSVYWYQQSLDQGLQFLIQYYNGEERAKGNILERFSAQQFPDLHSELNLSSLELGDSALYFCASSVGTTPYEQYFGPGTRLTVT.

V is TRBV19 and J is TRBJ1-1, with D perhaps matching TRBD1 (6 bases). CDR1 is LNHDA and CDR2 is SQIVND in the germline V gene (reference sequence). This CDR3 is built from 13 residues. V was cut by 6 bases and J by 11 bases, with 19 bases left in between. The CDR3 nucleotides read TGTGCCAGTAGCTCCCCGGGGGGCGCGTGGGCTTTCTTT. Translating it yields CASSSPGGAWAFF.

The chain couples TRBV15 to TRBJ1-2, with D perhaps TRBD1 (6 bases). CDR1 and CDR2 (germline): LNHNV, YYDKDF (reference sequence). V lost 3 bases, J lost 0 bases, and 8 bases lay in between. This CDR3 region has 14 residues. The CDR3 region is CATSRDSANYGYTF. DNA for the CDR3: TGTGCCACCAGCAGGGACAGTGCTAACTATGGCTACACCTTC.

This chain links TRBV10-3 with TRBJ2-3; D ambiguous. CDR1 ENHRY and CDR2 SYGVKD come from the germline V gene. V gave up 11 bases and J gave up 0 bases, with 12 bases separating them. The CDR3 is 13 amino acids. The CDR3 is CAAQPGSTDTQYF. CDR3 coding DNA: TGTGCCGCTCAACCCGGGAGCACAGATACGCAGTATTTT.

This sequence joins TRBV30 and TRBJ2-1, with 7 positions matching TRBD2. Germline values: CDR1 GTSNPN, CDR2 SVGIG (reference sequence). The V gene end was trimmed by 1 base and the J gene end by 4 bases; junction bases not matched to a gene: 10. The CDR3 extends over 16 amino acids. The CDR3 nucleotides read TGTGCCTGGAGTGGAGGCGGGGAGCGGGGATACAATGAGCAGTTCTTC. It translates to CAWSGGGERGYNEQFF.

V usage is TRBV5-4 and J usage is TRBJ2-7; weak D call: TRBD1 (5 bases). The CDR3 runs 15 residues. CDR1 and CDR2 from the germline V gene are SGHNT and YYREEE (reference sequence). With 2 bases removed from V and 1 base from J, the gap between germline ends came to 13 bases. The CDR3 nucleotides read TGTGCCAGCAGCTTAGGAAGGGGCTCTTCCTACGAGCAGTACTTC. Translated: CASSLGRGSSYEQYF.

The V gene is TRBV6-4, the J gene TRBJ1-5; 11 bases fit TRBD1. Germline trimming cut 11 bases from V and 3 bases from J; bases unmatched to any gene: 3. Germline V gene lookup returns CDR1 MRHNA and CDR2 SNTAGT. This CDR3 is built from 13 residues. The CDR3 nucleotides are TGTGCCGGACAGGGGGCCATCAATCAGCCCCAGCATTTT. This sequence encodes CAGQGAINQPQHF.